This TCR beta chain was obtained from a study of shared T cell receptors in the human thymus. This clone was found a few times. Only in-frame clones appear in the TCRdb table, and some are missing; sequencing was by immunoSEQ multiplex PCR. The sample yields approximately 730,000 clones, 80% to 90% seen once. Separately, the same data were catalogued under a study of human thymus T cells. That source notes: Thymic and blood repertoires appeared to display a bias in their usage of V and J genes.

The receptor comes from a girl in the first two years of life with a congenital heart defect. The sequencing input was thymocytes.

The DNA of the CDR3 is TGTGCCAGCAGTTACACAGGGAGCTCCTACAATGAGCAGTTCTTC. Amino acids: CASSYTGSSYNEQFF. The V gene is TRBV6-5, the J gene TRBJ2-1, with D possibly being TRBD1 (6 bases). The length of the CDR3 is 15 residues. Trimming stripped 2 bases from V and 0 bases from J, with 8 bases between. Germline values: CDR1 MNHEY, CDR2 SVGAGI.